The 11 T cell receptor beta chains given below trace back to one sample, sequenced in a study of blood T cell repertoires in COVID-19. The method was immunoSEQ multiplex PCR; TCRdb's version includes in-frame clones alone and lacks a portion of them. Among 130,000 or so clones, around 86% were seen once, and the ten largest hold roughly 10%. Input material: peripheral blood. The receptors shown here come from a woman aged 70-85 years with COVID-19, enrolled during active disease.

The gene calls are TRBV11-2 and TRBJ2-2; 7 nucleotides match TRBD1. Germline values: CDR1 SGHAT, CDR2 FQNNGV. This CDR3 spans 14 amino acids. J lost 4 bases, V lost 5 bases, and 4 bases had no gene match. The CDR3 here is CASSQDRVTGELFF. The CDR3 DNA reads TGTGCCAGCAGCCAAGACAGGGTCACCGGGGAGCTGTTTTTT.

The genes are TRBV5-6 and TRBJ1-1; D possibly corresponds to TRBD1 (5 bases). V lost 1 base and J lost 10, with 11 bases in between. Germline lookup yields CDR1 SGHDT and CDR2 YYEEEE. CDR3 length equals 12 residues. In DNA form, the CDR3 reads TGTGCCAGCAGCTTGAAAGGGGAAAGAGCTTTCTTT. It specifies CASSLKGERAFF.

The CDR3 DNA reads as TGTGCCAGCAGCCAAGCTTGGCGGGGCCAGGAGACCCAGTACTTC. Its protein product is CASSQAWRGQETQYF. The chain carries TRBV4-2 and TRBJ2-5, with TRBD2 as a possible D gene (6 bases). CDR3 length equals 15 residues. The V gene lost 1 base and the J gene lost 5 bases, with 14 bases spanning the gap. Germline CDR1 is LGHNA and CDR2 is YNFKEQ.

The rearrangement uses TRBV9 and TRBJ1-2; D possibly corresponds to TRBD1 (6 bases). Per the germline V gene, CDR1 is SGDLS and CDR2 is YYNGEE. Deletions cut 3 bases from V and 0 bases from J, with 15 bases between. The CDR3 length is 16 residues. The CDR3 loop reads CASSARVSGANYGYTF. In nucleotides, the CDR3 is TGTGCCAGCAGCGCCCGGGTCTCAGGGGCTAACTATGGCTACACCTTC.

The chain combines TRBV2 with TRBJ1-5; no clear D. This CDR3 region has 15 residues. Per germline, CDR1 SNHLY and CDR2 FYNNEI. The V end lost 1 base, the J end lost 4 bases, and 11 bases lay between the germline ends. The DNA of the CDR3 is TGTGCCAGCAGTGAAGGGTCACACCCTAATCAGCCCCAGCATTTT. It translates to CASSEGSHPNQPQHF.

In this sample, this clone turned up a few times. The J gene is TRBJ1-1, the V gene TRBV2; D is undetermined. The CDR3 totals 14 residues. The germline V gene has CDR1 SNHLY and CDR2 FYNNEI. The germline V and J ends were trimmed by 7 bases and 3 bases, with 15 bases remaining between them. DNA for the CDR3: TGTGCCAGCAATGGGCCGACTAGGCACACTGAAGCTTTCTTT. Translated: CASNGPTRHTEAFF. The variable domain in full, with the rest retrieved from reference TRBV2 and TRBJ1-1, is EPEVTQTPSHQVTQMGQEVILRCVPISNHLYFYWYRQILGQKVEFLVSFYNNEISEKSEIFDDQFSVERPDGSNFTLKIRSTKLEDSAMYFCASNGPTRHTEAFFGQGTRLTVV.

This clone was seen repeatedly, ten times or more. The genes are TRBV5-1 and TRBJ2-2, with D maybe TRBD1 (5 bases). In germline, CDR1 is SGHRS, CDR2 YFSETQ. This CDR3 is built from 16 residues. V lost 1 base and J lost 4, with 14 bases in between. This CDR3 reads CASSLQGSVGTGELFF. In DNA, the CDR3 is TGCGCCAGCAGCTTGCAGGGATCGGTTGGCACCGGGGAGCTGTTTTTT. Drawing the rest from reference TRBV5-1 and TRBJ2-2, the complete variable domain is KAGVTQTPRYLIKTRGQQVTLSCSPISGHRSVSWYQQTPGQGLQFLFEYFSETQRNKGNFPGRFSGRQFSNSRSEMNVSTLELGDSALYLCASSLQGSVGTGELFFGEGSRLTVL.

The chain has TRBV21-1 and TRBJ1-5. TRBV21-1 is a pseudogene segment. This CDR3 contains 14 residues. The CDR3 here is CASSWVRGGQPQHF. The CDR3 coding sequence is TGTGCCAGCAGCTGGGTAAGGGGAGGTCAGCCCCAGCATTTT.

CDR3 amino acids: CASSPHEGVSNSPLHF. Written as DNA, the CDR3 is TGTGCCAGCAGCCCACACGAAGGGGTCTCTAATTCACCCCTCCACTTT. The chain combines TRBV3-1 (or the pseudogene TRBV3-2) with TRBJ1-6; a possible D gene is TRBD1 (5 bases). V was clipped by 4 bases and J by 6 bases, with 16 bases between them. Germline values: CDR1 LGHDT, CDR2 YNNKEL (reference sequence). The CDR3 extends over 16 amino acids.

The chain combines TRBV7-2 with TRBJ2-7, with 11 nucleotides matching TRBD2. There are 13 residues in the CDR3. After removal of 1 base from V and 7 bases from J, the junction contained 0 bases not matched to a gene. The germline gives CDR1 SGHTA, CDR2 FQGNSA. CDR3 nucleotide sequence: TGTGCCAGCAGCTTAGGGACTAGCGGGGAGCAGTACTTC. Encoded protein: CASSLGTSGEQYF.

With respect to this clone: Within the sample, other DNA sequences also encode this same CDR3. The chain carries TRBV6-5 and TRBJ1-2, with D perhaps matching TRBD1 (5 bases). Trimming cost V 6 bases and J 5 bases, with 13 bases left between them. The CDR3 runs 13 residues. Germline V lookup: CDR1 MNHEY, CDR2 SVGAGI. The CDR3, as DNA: TGTGCCAGCAGCGGACAAGGAAAATATGGCTACACCTTC. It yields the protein CASSGQGKYGYTF.